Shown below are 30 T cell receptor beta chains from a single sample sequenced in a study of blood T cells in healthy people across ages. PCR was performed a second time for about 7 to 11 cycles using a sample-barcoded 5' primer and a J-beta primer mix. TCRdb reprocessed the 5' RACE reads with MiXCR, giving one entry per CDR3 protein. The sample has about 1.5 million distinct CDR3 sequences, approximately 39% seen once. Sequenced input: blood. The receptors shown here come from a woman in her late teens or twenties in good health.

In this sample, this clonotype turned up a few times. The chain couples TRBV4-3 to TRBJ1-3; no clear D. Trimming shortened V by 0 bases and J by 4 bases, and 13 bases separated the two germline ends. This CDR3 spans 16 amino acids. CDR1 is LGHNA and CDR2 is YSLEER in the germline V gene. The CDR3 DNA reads TGCGCCAGCAGCCAAGATCTGTACGGAGGAGGAAACACCATATATTTT. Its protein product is CASSQDLYGGGNTIYF.

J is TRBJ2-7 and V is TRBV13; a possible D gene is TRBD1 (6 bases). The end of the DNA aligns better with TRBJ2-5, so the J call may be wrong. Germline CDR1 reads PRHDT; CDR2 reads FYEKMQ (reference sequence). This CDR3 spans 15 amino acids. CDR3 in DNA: TGTGCCAGCAGCAAAATGACAGGTCGTGAAGAGACCCAGTACTTC. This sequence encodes CASSKMTGREETQYF.

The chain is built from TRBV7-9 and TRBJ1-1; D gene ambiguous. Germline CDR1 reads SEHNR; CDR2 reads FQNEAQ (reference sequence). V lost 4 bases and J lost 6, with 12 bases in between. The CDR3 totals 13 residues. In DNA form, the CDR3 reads TGTGCCAGCAGCTCGGATCTCCGCCCTGAAGCTTTCTTT. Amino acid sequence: CASSSDLRPEAFF.

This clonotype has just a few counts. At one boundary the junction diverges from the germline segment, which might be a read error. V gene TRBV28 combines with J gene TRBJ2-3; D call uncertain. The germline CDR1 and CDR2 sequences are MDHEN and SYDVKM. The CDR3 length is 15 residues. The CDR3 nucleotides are TGTGTCAGCAGTTTTTCCCGGTCCGGCACAGATACGCAGTATTTT. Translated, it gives CVSSFSRSGTDTQYF.

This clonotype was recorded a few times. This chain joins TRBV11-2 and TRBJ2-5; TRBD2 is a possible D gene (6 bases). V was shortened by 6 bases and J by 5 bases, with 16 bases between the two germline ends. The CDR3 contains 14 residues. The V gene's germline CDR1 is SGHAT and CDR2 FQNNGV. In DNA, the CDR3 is TGTGCCAGCAGACCCCCTGGCGGGGTGGAGACCCAGTACTTC. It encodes CASRPPGGVETQYF.

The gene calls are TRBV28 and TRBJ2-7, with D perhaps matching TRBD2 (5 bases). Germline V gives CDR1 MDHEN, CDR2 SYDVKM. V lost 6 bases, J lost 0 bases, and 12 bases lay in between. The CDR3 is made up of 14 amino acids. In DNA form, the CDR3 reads TGTGCCAGCAGCCCAGAGGGTTCCTCCTACGAGCAGTACTTC. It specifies CASSPEGSSYEQYF. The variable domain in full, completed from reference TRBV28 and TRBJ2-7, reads DVKVTQSSRYLVKRTGEKVFLECVQDMDHENMFWYRQDPGLGLRLIYFSYDVKMKEKGDIPEGYSVSREKKERFSLILESASTNQTSMYLCASSPEGSSYEQYFGPGTRLTVT.

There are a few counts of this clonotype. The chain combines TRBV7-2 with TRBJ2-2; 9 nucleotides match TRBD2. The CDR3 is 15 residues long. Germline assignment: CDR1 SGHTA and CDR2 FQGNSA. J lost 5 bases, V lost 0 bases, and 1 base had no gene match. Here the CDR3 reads CASSLATSGTGELFF. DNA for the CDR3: TGTGCCAGCAGCTTAGCGACTAGCGGAACCGGGGAGCTGTTTTTT.

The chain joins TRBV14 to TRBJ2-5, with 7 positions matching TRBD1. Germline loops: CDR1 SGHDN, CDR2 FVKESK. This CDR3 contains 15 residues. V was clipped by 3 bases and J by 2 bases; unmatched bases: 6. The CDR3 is CASSHATGRQETQYF. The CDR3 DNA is TGTGCCAGCAGCCACGCGACAGGGCGTCAAGAGACCCAGTACTTC. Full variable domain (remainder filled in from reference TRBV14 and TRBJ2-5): EAGVTQFPSHSVIEKGQTVTLRCDPISGHDNLYWYRRVMGKEIKFLLHFVKESKQDESGMPNNRFLAERTGGTYSTLKVQPAELEDSGVYFCASSHATGRQETQYFGPGTRLLVL.

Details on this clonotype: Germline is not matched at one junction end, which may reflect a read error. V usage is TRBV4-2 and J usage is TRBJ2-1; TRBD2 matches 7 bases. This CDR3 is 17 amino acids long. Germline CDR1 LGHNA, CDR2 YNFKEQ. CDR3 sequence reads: CASSHGLVGGPGNERFF. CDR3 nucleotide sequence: TGTGCCAGCAGCCACGGCCTAGTGGGAGGGCCGGGCAATGAGCGGTTCTTC.

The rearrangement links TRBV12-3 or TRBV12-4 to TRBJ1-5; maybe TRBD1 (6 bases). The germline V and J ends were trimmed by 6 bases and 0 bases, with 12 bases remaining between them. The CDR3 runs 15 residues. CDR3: CASSGTLYSNQPQHF. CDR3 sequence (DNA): TGTGCCAGCAGCGGGACACTTTATAGCAATCAGCCCCAGCATTTT.

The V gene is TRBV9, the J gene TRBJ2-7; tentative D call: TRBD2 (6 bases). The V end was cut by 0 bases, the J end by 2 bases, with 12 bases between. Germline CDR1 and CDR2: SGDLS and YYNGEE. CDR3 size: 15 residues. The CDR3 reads CASSVVPGETYEQYF. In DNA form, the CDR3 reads TGTGCCAGCAGCGTAGTTCCGGGAGAGACCTACGAGCAGTACTTC.

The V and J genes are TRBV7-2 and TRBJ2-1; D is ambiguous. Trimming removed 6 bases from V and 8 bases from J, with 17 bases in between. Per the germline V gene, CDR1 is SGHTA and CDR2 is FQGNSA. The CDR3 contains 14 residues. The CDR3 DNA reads TGTGCCAGCAGTCCCCCTCACGACTTCGATGAGCAGTTCTTC. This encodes CASSPPHDFDEQFF.

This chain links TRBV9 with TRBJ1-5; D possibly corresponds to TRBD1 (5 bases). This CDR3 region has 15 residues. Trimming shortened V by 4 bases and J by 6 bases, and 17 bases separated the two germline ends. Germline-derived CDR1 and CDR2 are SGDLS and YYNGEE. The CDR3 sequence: CASSPRGALGQPQHF. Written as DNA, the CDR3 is TGTGCCAGCAGCCCTCGAGGGGCTCTCGGTCAGCCCCAGCATTTT.

CDR3 in DNA: TGTGCCAGCAGCTCCCTCGGGGACTTTAGCACAGATACGCAGTATTTT. It translates to CASSSLGDFSTDTQYF. The chain is built from TRBV5-4 and TRBJ2-3; TRBD2 might be the D (6 bases). The CDR3 runs 16 residues. Germline V gene data show CDR1 as SGHNT and CDR2 as YYREEE (reference sequence). With 3 bases removed from V and 0 bases from J, the gap between germline ends came to 14 bases. Filled out from reference TRBV5-4 and TRBJ2-3, the complete variable domain reads ETGVTQSPTHLIKTRGQQVTLRCSSQSGHNTVSWYQQALGQGPQFIFQYYREEENGRGNFPPRFSGLQFPNYSSELNVNALELDDSALYLCASSSLGDFSTDTQYFGPGTRLTVL.

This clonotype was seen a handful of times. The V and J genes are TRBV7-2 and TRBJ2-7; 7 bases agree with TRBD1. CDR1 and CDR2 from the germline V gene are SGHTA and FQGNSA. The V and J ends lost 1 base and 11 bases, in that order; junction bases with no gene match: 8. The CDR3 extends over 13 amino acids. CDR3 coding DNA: TGTGCCAGCAGCTTAGGATATTGGGGGACAGAGTACTTC. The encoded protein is CASSLGYWGTEYF.

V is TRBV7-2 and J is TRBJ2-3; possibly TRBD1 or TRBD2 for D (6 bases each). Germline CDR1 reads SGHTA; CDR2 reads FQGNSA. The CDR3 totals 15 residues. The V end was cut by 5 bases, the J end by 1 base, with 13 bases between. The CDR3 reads CASSTVGGRTDTQYF. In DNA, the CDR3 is TGTGCCAGCAGCACCGTCGGGGGCCGCACAGATACGCAGTATTTT.

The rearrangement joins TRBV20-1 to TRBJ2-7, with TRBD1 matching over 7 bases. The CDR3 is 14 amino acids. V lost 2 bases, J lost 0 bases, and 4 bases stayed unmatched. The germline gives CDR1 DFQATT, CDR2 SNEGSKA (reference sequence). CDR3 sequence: CSARYRGRSYEQYF. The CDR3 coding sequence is TGCAGTGCTAGATACAGGGGTCGCTCCTACGAGCAGTACTTC.

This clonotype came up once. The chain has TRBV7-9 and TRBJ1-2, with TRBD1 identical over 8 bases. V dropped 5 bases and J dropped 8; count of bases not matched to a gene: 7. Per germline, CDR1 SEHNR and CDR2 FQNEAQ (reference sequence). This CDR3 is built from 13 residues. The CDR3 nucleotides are TGTGCCAGCAGCCAGGGGGCCCAGGAGGGCTACACCTTC. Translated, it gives CASSQGAQEGYTF.

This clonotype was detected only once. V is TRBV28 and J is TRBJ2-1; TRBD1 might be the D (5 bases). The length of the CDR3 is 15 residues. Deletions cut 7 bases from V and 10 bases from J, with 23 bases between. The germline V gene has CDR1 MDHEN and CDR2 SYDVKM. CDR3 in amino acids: CASTPSDSRAYEQFF. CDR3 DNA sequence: TGTGCCAGCACCCCTTCCGACAGTCGGGCCTACGAGCAGTTCTTC.

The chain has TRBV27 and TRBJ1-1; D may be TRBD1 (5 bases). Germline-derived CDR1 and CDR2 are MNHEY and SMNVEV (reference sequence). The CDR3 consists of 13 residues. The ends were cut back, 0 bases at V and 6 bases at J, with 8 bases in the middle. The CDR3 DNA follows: TGTGCCAGCAGTTTATCTCCCAGGGCTGAAGCTTTCTTT. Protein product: CASSLSPRAEAFF.

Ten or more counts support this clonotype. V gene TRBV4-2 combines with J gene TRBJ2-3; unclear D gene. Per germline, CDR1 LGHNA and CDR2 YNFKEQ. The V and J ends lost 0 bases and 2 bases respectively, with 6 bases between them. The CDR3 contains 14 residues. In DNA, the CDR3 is TGTGCCAGCAGCCAAGATCCAGTCACAGATACGCAGTATTTT. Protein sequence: CASSQDPVTDTQYF.

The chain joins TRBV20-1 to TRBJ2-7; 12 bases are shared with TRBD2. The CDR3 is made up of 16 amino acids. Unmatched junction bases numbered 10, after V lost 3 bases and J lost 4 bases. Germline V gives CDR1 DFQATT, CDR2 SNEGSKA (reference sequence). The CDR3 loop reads CSASTRTSGNKYEQYF. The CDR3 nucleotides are TGCAGTGCTAGCACAAGGACTAGCGGGAACAAATACGAGCAGTACTTC.

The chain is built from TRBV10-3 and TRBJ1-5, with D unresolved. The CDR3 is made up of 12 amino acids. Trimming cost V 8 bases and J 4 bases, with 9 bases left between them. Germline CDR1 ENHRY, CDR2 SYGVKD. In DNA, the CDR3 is TGTGCCATCTCAGGAGCAAATCAGCCCCAGCATTTT. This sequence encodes CAISGANQPQHF.

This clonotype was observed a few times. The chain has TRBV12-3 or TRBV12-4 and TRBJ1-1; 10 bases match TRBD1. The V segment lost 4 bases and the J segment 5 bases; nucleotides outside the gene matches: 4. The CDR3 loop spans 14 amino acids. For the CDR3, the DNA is TGTGCCAGCAGTTCGGACAGGGGGTGGACTGAAGCTTTCTTT. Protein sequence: CASSSDRGWTEAFF.

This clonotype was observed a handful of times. CDR3 sequence: CASSQLRGGLGSYNEQFF. CDR3 bases: TGCGCCAGCAGCCAACTACGGGGGGGCCTGGGGTCCTACAATGAGCAGTTCTTC. The gene calls are TRBV4-1 and TRBJ2-1, with 8 bases fitting TRBD2. Trimming cost V 2 bases and J 1 base; bases outside gene matches: 10. The CDR3 runs to 18 residues. The V gene's germline CDR1 is MGHRA and CDR2 YSYEKL.

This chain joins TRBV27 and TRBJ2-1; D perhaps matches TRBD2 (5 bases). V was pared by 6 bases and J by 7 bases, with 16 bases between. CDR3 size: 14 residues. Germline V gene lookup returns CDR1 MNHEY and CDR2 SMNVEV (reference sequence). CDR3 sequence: CASRSTAGGNEQFF. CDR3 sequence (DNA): TGTGCCAGCAGATCGACGGCGGGTGGAAATGAGCAGTTCTTC.

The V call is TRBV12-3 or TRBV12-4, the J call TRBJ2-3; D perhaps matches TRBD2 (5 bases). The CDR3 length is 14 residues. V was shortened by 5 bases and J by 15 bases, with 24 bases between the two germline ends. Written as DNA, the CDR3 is TGTGCCAGCAGTCTCGGGCCTAGCACAGATATGCAATATTTT. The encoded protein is CASSLGPSTDMQYF.

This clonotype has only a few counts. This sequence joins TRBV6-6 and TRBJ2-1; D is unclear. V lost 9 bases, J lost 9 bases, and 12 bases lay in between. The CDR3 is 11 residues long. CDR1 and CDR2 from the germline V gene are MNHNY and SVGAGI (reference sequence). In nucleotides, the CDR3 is TGTGCCAGTTACCGGGTGGGTGAGCAGTTCTTC. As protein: CASYRVGEQFF.

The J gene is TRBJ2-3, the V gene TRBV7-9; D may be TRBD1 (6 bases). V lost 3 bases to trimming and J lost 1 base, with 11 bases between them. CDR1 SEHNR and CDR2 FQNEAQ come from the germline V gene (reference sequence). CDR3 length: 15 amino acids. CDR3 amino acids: CASSFYRDRTDTQYF. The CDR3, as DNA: TGTGCCAGCAGCTTTTACAGGGACCGCACAGATACGCAGTATTTT.

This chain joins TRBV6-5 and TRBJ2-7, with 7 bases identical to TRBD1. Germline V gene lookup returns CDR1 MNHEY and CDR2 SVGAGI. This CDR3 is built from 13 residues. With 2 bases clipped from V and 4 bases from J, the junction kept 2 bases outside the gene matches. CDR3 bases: TGTGCCAGCAGTTACGCGACAGGGTACGAGCAGTACTTC. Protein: CASSYATGYEQYF.